The sequence of this T cell receptor beta chain was determined in a study of cytomegalovirus exposure and HLA in healthy donors. This clone was observed a handful of times. The antigen is undetermined. PCR was performed using 60 Vbeta and 13 Jbeta primers. Generated by immunoSEQ multiplex PCR, the TCRdb table keeps only in-frame clones and is missing some. The repertoire has over 100,000 clones, 81% of them found once; the top ten carry roughly 2.3%. Study-level points and caveats: The study labeled about 160 TCR beta chains cytomegalovirus-associated.

V lost 2 bases and J lost 3; bases outside the gene matches: 5. The V gene's germline CDR1 is MGHRA and CDR2 YSYEKL. The CDR3 sequence is 16 residues long. The chain combines TRBV4-1 with TRBJ2-7; TRBD2 matches at 12 bases. The receptor was isolated from a woman in her 30s in good health and CMV-seronegative. Sequencing was performed on PBMCs. The CDR3 sequence is CASSQPTSGRYYEQYF. CDR3 DNA sequence: TGCGCCAGCAGCCAACCGACTAGCGGGAGATACTACGAGCAGTACTTC.